Below, 5 T cell receptor gamma chains from the same sample are listed, as sequenced in a study of γδ T cells in repeated Plasmodium falciparum infection (dated by TCRdb to about 2021). For bulk TCR repertoire analysis, Vgamma9/Vdelta2+ and Vdelta2-negative gammadelta T cell populations were flow-sorted out of peripheral blood mononuclear cells. The library was made by multiplex PCR. The sequencer was an Illumina MiSeq. With CATT, TCRdb called clones again from the public reads; duplicate DNA rows were later joined. For this sample there are 27,000 or so gamma-chain clones; almost 1.5% appear just once. Roughly a fifth of the sample comes from the top ten. Sample: gamma-delta T cells from blood. The receptor set was obtained from a pool of human donors (malaria-infected and uninfected, not separated).

With respect to this clone: A far larger clone differs by one base, so this is likely a read error. Other DNA sequences in the same sample also yield this CDR3. The V segment is TRGV9, and no J call was made. The germline CDR1 and CDR2 sequences are GITISATS and ISYDGTV (reference sequence). The CDR3 contains 11 residues. CDR3 DNA: TGTGCCTTGTGGGAGGTGCAAGGCAAGCTCTTT. Encoded protein: CALWEVQGKLF.

This clone was counted many times. The protein given by TCRdb reflects a much larger clone and differs at residue 5 from this DNA's translation, likely from a read error; the protein shown is the DNA's translation. J is TRGJP1 and V is TRGV8. The trim removed 6 bases at V and 4 bases at J, leaving 2 bases unmatched. CDR1 VENAVY and CDR2 YDSYNSRV come from the germline V gene. There are 12 residues in the CDR3. The CDR3 DNA reads TGTGCCACCTGGTTCACTGGTTGGTTCAAGATATTT. Translating gives CATWFTGWFKIF.

This clone came up a few times. This DNA's translation and the protein TCRdb lists, from a much larger clone, do not match at residue 2, likely due to a read error; the protein shown is translated from the DNA. This chain joins TRGV8 and TRGJ1 or TRGJ2. In the absence of a J gene in TCRdb, the DNA was matched to germline to assign it here. CDR1 VENAVY and CDR2 YDSYNSRV come from the germline V gene. CDR3 length equals 13 residues. The CDR3 coding sequence is TGTACCACCTGGGATTTCTCTTATTATAAGAAACTCTTT. Protein sequence: CTTWDFSYYKKLF.

Remarks on this clone: TCRdb attributes to this sequence the protein of a much larger clone, which differs from the DNA translation at residue 2; a read error is likely, and the protein displayed is translated from the DNA. The chain employs TRGV2 and TRGJ1 or TRGJ2. The J gene was not available in TCRdb and was assigned here by matching the DNA to germline segments. Germline CDR1 EGSNGY, CDR2 YDSYNSKV. This CDR3 has 14 residues. This CDR3 reads CTTWDGPGYYKKLF. The DNA for the CDR3 is TGTACCACCTGGGACGGGCCTGGTTATTATAAGAAACTCTTT.

A word on this clone: This sequence is one base from a far larger clone and is likely a read error. The same CDR3 is also encoded by other DNA sequences in this sample. J is TRGJP and V is TRGV9. TCRdb lists no J gene, so it was determined here by aligning the DNA to germline. Per germline, CDR1 GITISATS and CDR2 ISYDGTV (reference sequence). This CDR3 region has 17 residues. Here the CDR3 DNA reads TGTGCCCTGTGGGAGGGCGCAGGGGAGTTGGGCAAAAAAATCAAGGTATTT. Residues: CALWEGAGELGKKIKVF.